These T cell receptor beta chains were read from a single sample in a study of cytomegalovirus exposure and HLA in healthy donors. The protocol was immunoSEQ multiplex PCR, while the TCRdb copy is restricted to in-frame clones and leaves out a portion. The table shows about 160,000 clones, with roughly 70% occurring only once. Input material: PBMCs. These receptors came from a woman between 50 and 59 years old in good health and CMV-seropositive. The CDR3 runs from the conserved cysteine through the conserved F or W. A D gene is named only where the DNA matches it firmly. Clone size is stated in some rows and not others, as once, few, many or a class when expanded.

TGTGCCAGCAGTGACCCGGGTTTCGGCTATGGCTACACCTTC	CASSDPGFGYGYTF	TRBV2	TRBJ1-2	.	.
TGCGCCAGCAGCTCTACCCAGGGGGCAACCTATGGCTACACCTTC	CASSSTQGATYGYTF	TRBV5-1	TRBJ1-2	TRBD1	few
TGTGCCAGCAGCTTGCTGGCTAGCGGGGGAGTTGTAGATACGCAGTATTTT	CASSLLASGGVVDTQYF	TRBV5-6	TRBJ2-3	TRBD2	.
TGTGCCAGCAGCGTAGATAGTGGGGCGGCCACAGATACGCAGTATTTT	CASSVDSGAATDTQYF	TRBV9	TRBJ2-3	.	.
TGTGCCAGCAGCTTAACGTCGAGGAGGAGTTCACCCCTCCACTTT	CASSLTSRRSSPLHF	TRBV7-3	TRBJ1-6	.	.
TGTGCCAGCAGTTTCACCGCGGCAGGGGACACCGGGGAGCTGTTTTTT	CASSFTAAGDTGELFF	TRBV27	TRBJ2-2	.	.
TGCGCCAGCAGCTTGGGGGCGGGGGGCTACAATGAGCAGTTCTTC	CASSLGAGGYNEQFF	TRBV5-1	TRBJ2-1	TRBD2	.
TGTGCCAGCACCCAAGGTAGGGGATCCTACGAGCAGTACTTC	CASTQGRGSYEQYF	TRBV7-9	TRBJ2-7	.	.
TGTGCCAGCAGCTTTAAATTACGGCAGGTGGCAGATACGCAGTATTTT	CASSFKLRQVADTQYF	TRBV11-2	TRBJ2-3	.	few
TGTGCCAGCAGTTGGACAGGAACGAACACTGAAGCTTTCTTT	CASSWTGTNTEAFF	TRBV6-6	TRBJ1-1	TRBD1	few
TGCGCCAGCAGCCAAGAAGTACAGGGTACGCAGTATTTT	CASSQEVQGTQYF	TRBV4-1	TRBJ2-3	.	.
TGCAGCGTGGGCGGTGGACAGGGGCTCGGCGAAGCTTTCTTT	CSVGGGQGLGEAFF	TRBV29-1	TRBJ1-1	TRBD1	.
TGTGCCAGCTCACCAAAACAGGGGGGCTACGAGCAGTACTTC	CASSPKQGGYEQYF	TRBV18	TRBJ2-7	TRBD1	.
TGCGCCAGCAGCAGGGACAGCCCGACTGCAGAAGCTTTCTTT	CASSRDSPTAEAFF	TRBV5-1	TRBJ1-1	TRBD1	.
TGCGCCAGCAGCTTGGCACAGGGGGTCGGGGGCTACACCTTC	CASSLAQGVGGYTF	TRBV5-1	TRBJ1-2	TRBD1	.
TGTGCCAGCAGCCAAGAAAGGGACAGCCCTTATGGCTACACCTTC	CASSQERDSPYGYTF	TRBV4-2	TRBJ1-2	TRBD1	.